These 28 T cell receptor beta chains originate from one sample sequenced in a study of T cells in localized non-small cell lung cancer. The table came from immunoSEQ multiplex PCR; TCRdb's copy has only in-frame clones and leaves some out. The profile shows about 35,000 clones, approximately 90% of them singletons. The sequences come from peripheral blood mononuclear cells, collected before any cancer treatment. The source is an older female donor with stage II lung adenocarcinoma.

This rearrangement joins TRBV30 to TRBJ1-5; possible D gene TRBD1, 6 bases. Looked up from germline, CDR1 is GTSNPN and CDR2 is SVGIG (reference sequence). The length of the CDR3 is 14 residues. V lost 8 bases to trimming and J lost 4 bases, with 18 bases between them. The CDR3 DNA reads as TGTGCCGGGTCGTTTGGGGGGGCAAATCAGCCCCAGCATTTT. It encodes CAGSFGGANQPQHF.

This clone turned up a few times. The V and J genes are TRBV9 and TRBJ2-1; D may be TRBD2 (5 bases). Germline CDR1 SGDLS, CDR2 YYNGEE. This CDR3 is 15 amino acids long. V lost 4 bases and J lost 4, with 15 bases in between. CDR3 DNA sequence: TGTGCCAGCAGCTCCCCGAGGGCCTTTTACAATGAGCAGTTCTTC. Protein sequence: CASSSPRAFYNEQFF.

The chain is built from TRBV28 and TRBJ2-7; 7 bases match TRBD1. Unmatched junction bases numbered 10, after V lost 6 bases and J lost 5 bases. The CDR3 is 14 residues long. The germline V gene has CDR1 MDHEN and CDR2 SYDVKM. The DNA for the CDR3 is TGTGCCAGCAGCCCAACAGGGGAACGGGACGAGCAGTACTTC. Its protein product is CASSPTGERDEQYF.

V is TRBV5-1 and J is TRBJ2-3; D is unresolved. CDR1 SGHRS and CDR2 YFSETQ come from the germline V gene. CDR3 length: 13 residues. V dropped 4 bases and J dropped 6 bases, with 12 bases sitting between them. CDR3 coding DNA: TGCGCCAGCAGCCAACAAGGTGCCGATACGCAGTATTTT. This codes for CASSQQGADTQYF.

This chain connects TRBV5-5 to TRBJ2-3; D not resolved. V lost 1 base and J lost 8, with 11 bases in between. The germline gives CDR1 SGHKS, CDR2 YYEKEE (reference sequence). The CDR3 extends over 13 amino acids. CDR3 residues: CASSLNARLTQYF. For the CDR3, the DNA is TGTGCCAGCAGCTTGAACGCGCGCCTTACGCAGTATTTT.

The genes are TRBV30 and TRBJ2-1; TRBD2 matches 7 bases. The CDR3 has 12 residues. V was pared by 3 bases and J by 8 bases, with 4 bases of the junction left unmatched. From germline, CDR1 is GTSNPN and CDR2 SVGIG (reference sequence). The CDR3 DNA reads TGTGCCTGGAGCCTTGGGGGGGATGAGCAGTTCTTC. As protein: CAWSLGGDEQFF.

The chain couples TRBV5-1 to TRBJ2-2; the D gene is possibly TRBD2 (7 bases). V dropped 4 bases and J dropped 2 bases, with 15 bases sitting between them. This CDR3 has 16 amino acids. The germline gives CDR1 SGHRS, CDR2 YFSETQ. Here the CDR3 reads CASSRGAGPNTGELFF. Here the CDR3 DNA reads TGCGCCAGCAGCCGGGGGGCAGGGCCTAACACCGGGGAGCTGTTTTTT.

The V gene is TRBV29-1, the J gene TRBJ1-2; TRBD1 might be the D (5 bases). CDR3 length equals 11 residues. Per the germline V gene, CDR1 is SQVTM and CDR2 is ANQGSEA. Deletions cut 4 bases from V and 7 bases from J, with 10 bases between. The CDR3 DNA follows: TGCAGCGTTGGACAGAGGGGTGGCTACACCTTC. Protein sequence: CSVGQRGGYTF.

In this sample, this clone turned up once. The chain joins TRBV5-1 to TRBJ2-3; 13 nucleotides match TRBD2. The CDR3 totals 16 residues. J was trimmed by 4 bases and V by 4 bases; bases with no gene match: 6. Germline V gene lookup returns CDR1 SGHRS and CDR2 YFSETQ. CDR3 in DNA: TGCGCCAGCAGCGCTGGACTAGCGGGAGTGCCAGATACGCAGTATTTT. Amino acids: CASSAGLAGVPDTQYF.

The chain has TRBV15 and TRBJ2-7, with 7 bases that match TRBD1. Germline loops: CDR1 LNHNV, CDR2 YYDKDF (reference sequence). This CDR3 region has 14 residues. V gave up 6 bases and J gave up 0 bases; unmatched junction bases: 5. The CDR3: CATRTDRSSYEQYF. The CDR3 DNA sequence: TGTGCCACCAGGACGGACAGGAGCTCCTACGAGCAGTACTTC.

The gene calls are TRBV7-2 and TRBJ2-5; tentatively, D is TRBD1 (5 bases). The CDR3 consists of 13 residues. Trimming pared 5 bases from V and 5 bases from J, leaving 12 bases between. Per the germline V gene, CDR1 is SGHTA and CDR2 is FQGNSA. The CDR3 sequence: CASSGNRRETQYF. CDR3 coding DNA: TGTGCCAGCAGCGGAAACAGGCGGGAGACCCAGTACTTC.

This sequence joins TRBV2 and TRBJ2-7, with 12 bases lining up with TRBD2. Germline values: CDR1 SNHLY, CDR2 FYNNEI. V lost 3 bases, J lost 4 bases, and 4 bases stayed unmatched. The CDR3 runs to 15 residues. The CDR3 reads CASSETSGRRYEQYF. The DNA of the CDR3 is TGTGCCAGCAGTGAGACTAGCGGGAGAAGGTACGAGCAGTACTTC.

The rearrangement uses TRBV28 and TRBJ1-2; unclear D gene. The CDR3 has 13 residues. The germline V gene encodes CDR1 MDHEN and CDR2 SYDVKM. The V end lost 3 bases, the J end lost 13 bases, and 18 bases lay between the germline ends. CDR3 protein: CASSLDVDAGSTF. The DNA for the CDR3 is TGTGCCAGCAGTTTGGACGTGGATGCCGGCAGCACCTTC.

This chain links TRBV11-3 with TRBJ2-2; tentative D call: TRBD2 (6 bases). Trimming left V 5 bases short and J 7 bases short, with 17 bases between. Germline V gene sequence: CDR1 SGHNT, CDR2 YENEEA. The CDR3 is 15 amino acids. The CDR3: CASSPTVGGGGELFF. Written as DNA, the CDR3 is TGTGCCAGCAGCCCCACCGTCGGGGGAGGCGGGGAGCTGTTTTTT.

This clone has more than one count but fewer than ten. The chain employs TRBV7-9 and TRBJ1-1; 9 nucleotides match TRBD1. The V segment lost 4 bases and the J segment 8 bases; nucleotides outside the gene matches: 8. This CDR3 has 14 amino acids. CDR1 is SEHNR, CDR2 FQNEAQ, per germline (reference sequence). The CDR3: CASSSYGTGKEAFF. CDR3 bases: TGTGCCAGCAGCTCTTATGGGACAGGGAAGGAAGCTTTCTTT.

The rearrangement uses TRBV28 and TRBJ2-5, with TRBD2 identical over 8 bases. Germline V gene sequence: CDR1 MDHEN, CDR2 SYDVKM. The CDR3 loop spans 14 amino acids. The V and J ends lost 7 bases and 10 bases, in that order; junction bases with no gene match: 14. As DNA, the CDR3 is TGTGCCAGCAACAAAGCGGGGGAGATTAATAACCAGTACTTC. It encodes CASNKAGEINNQYF. The whole variable domain, filled in from reference TRBV28 and TRBJ2-5, reads DVKVTQSSRYLVKRTGEKVFLECVQDMDHENMFWYRQDPGLGLRLIYFSYDVKMKEKGDIPEGYSVSREKKERFSLILESASTNQTSMYLCASNKAGEINNQYFGPGTRLLVL.

The V call is TRBV7-6, the J call TRBJ1-4, with 8 bases lining up with TRBD1. The CDR3 is 17 amino acids. Per the germline V gene, CDR1 is SGHVS and CDR2 is FNYEAQ. The trim removed 5 bases at V and 3 bases at J, leaving 11 bases unmatched. CDR3 nucleotide sequence: TGTGCCAGCAGCCGCTTTAGGACAGGGTCATCTAATGAAAAACTGTTTTTT. Amino acids: CASSRFRTGSSNEKLFF.

The genes are TRBV14 and TRBJ2-1; 8 positions match TRBD2. After removal of 0 bases from V and 2 bases from J, the junction contained 9 bases not matched to a gene. The germline V gene encodes CDR1 SGHDN and CDR2 FVKESK. This CDR3 has 18 residues. The CDR3 sequence: CASSQDRVGGGTYNEQFF. In DNA form, the CDR3 reads TGTGCCAGCAGCCAAGATCGTGTGGGCGGGGGGACCTACAATGAGCAGTTCTTC. The whole variable domain, remainder taken from reference TRBV14 and TRBJ2-1, is EAGVTQFPSHSVIEKGQTVTLRCDPISGHDNLYWYRRVMGKEIKFLLHFVKESKQDESGMPNNRFLAERTGGTYSTLKVQPAELEDSGVYFCASSQDRVGGGTYNEQFFGPGTRLTVL.

There are a few counts of this clone. The V gene is TRBV28, the J gene TRBJ2-7; the match to TRBD1 covers 7 bases. The CDR3 is 14 amino acids. Trimming at V came to 3 bases and at J to 6 bases, leaving 8 bases not matched to a gene. Germline values: CDR1 MDHEN, CDR2 SYDVKM. The CDR3 region has the DNA TGTGCCAGCAGTTTCCTTGACAGGGAGCCCGAGCAGTACTTC. This codes for CASSFLDREPEQYF.

The V call is TRBV25-1, the J call TRBJ1-6, with 8 bases fitting TRBD1. The CDR3 contains 17 residues. Germline values: CDR1 MGHDK, CDR2 SYGVNS. The V and J ends lost 2 bases and 10 bases, in that order; junction bases with no gene match: 13. The CDR3 coding sequence is TGTGCCAGCAGTGAAGTCTTAAGAGGACAGGGAGACTCACCCCTCCACTTT. As protein: CASSEVLRGQGDSPLHF.

This clone was found once. The rearrangement links TRBV5-1 to TRBJ2-4; D unresolved. Germline CDR1 is SGHRS and CDR2 is YFSETQ. This CDR3 is 15 amino acids long. V was trimmed by 5 bases and J by 1 base, leaving 13 bases between them. The CDR3 sequence is CASRQGSVAKNIQYF. In DNA, the CDR3 is TGCGCCAGCAGGCAAGGCAGCGTGGCCAAAAACATTCAGTACTTC.

This sequence joins TRBV30 and TRBJ1-2; perhaps TRBD1 as D (5 bases). This CDR3 spans 15 amino acids. Per the germline V gene, CDR1 is GTSNPN and CDR2 is SVGIG (reference sequence). V dropped 7 bases and J dropped 8 bases, with 26 bases sitting between them. The CDR3 protein is CASPSRASGESGYTF. CDR3 nucleotide sequence: TGTGCCTCTCCGTCCAGGGCCAGCGGGGAATCGGGCTACACCTTC. Variable domain in full (rest from reference TRBV30 and TRBJ1-2): SQTIHQWPATLVQPVGSPLSLECTVEGTSNPNLYWYRQAAGRGLQLLFYSVGIGQISSEVPQNLSASRPQDRQFILSSKKLLLSDSGFYLCASPSRASGESGYTFGSGTRLTVV.

This chain joins TRBV9 and TRBJ1-1; D remains ambiguous. V was shortened by 4 bases and J by 4 bases, with 5 bases between the two germline ends. Germline CDR1 SGDLS, CDR2 YYNGEE. The CDR3 extends over 11 amino acids. The CDR3 loop reads CASSPGTEAFF. The CDR3 DNA reads TGTGCCAGCAGCCCGGGCACTGAAGCTTTCTTT. Full variable domain (outside the CDR3, taken from reference TRBV9 and TRBJ1-1): DSGVTQTPKHLITATGQRVTLRCSPRSGDLSVYWYQQSLDQGLQFLIQYYNGEERAKGNILERFSAQQFPDLHSELNLSSLELGDSALYFCASSPGTEAFFGQGTRLTVV.

The sample holds one count of this clone. The chain employs TRBV15 and TRBJ2-7; TRBD2 matches 7 bases. CDR1 and CDR2 (germline): LNHNV, YYDKDF (reference sequence). CDR3 length equals 15 residues. Unmatched junction bases numbered 10, after V lost 1 base and J lost 7 bases. DNA for the CDR3: TGTGCCACCAGCAGAGGGGGAGGGTCCTTAGGGGAGCAGTACTTC. Translation gives CATSRGGGSLGEQYF. Full variable domain (rest looked up from reference TRBV15 and TRBJ2-7): DAMVIQNPRYQVTQFGKPVTLSCSQTLNHNVMYWYQQKSSQAPKLLFHYYDKDFNNEADTPDNFQSRRPNTSFCFLDIRSPGLGDTAMYLCATSRGGGSLGEQYFGPGTRLTVT.

In this sample, this clone turned up once. The chain carries TRBV9 and TRBJ2-5; D gene uncertain. Germline-derived CDR1 and CDR2 are SGDLS and YYNGEE. This CDR3 region has 14 residues. Trimming stripped 0 bases from V and 0 bases from J, with 6 bases between. CDR3 protein: CASSVGWYQETQYF. The CDR3 coding sequence is TGTGCCAGCAGCGTAGGGTGGTACCAAGAGACCCAGTACTTC.

The chain recombines TRBV7-2 with TRBJ2-2; the match to TRBD2 covers 7 bases. Trimming at V came to 2 bases and at J to 5 bases, leaving 5 bases not matched to a gene. CDR3 length equals 15 residues. CDR1 is SGHTA and CDR2 is FQGNSA in the germline V gene. This CDR3 is CASSLTGGRTGELFF. The CDR3, as DNA: TGTGCCAGCAGCTTAACGGGAGGAAGAACCGGGGAGCTGTTTTTT.

The table lists this clone with a few counts. The chain links TRBV5-5 to TRBJ2-3, with D possibly called TRBD1 or TRBD2 (5 bases each). Germline V gene data show CDR1 as SGHKS and CDR2 as YYEKEE (reference sequence). The length of the CDR3 is 15 residues. V was clipped by 4 bases and J by 3 bases, with 15 bases between them. The CDR3 reads CASSPQEVETDTQYF. The CDR3 nucleotides are TGTGCCAGCAGCCCACAGGAGGTCGAGACAGATACGCAGTATTTT.

The chain has TRBV5-6 and TRBJ1-1, with D hard to call. The CDR3 covers 14 residues. V lost 0 bases to trimming and J lost 1 base, with 7 bases between them. CDR1 is SGHDT, CDR2 YYEEEE, per germline. The CDR3 bases are TGTGCCAGCAGCTTGGGTCGACAGAACACTGAAGCTTTCTTT. It encodes CASSLGRQNTEAFF.